What follows describes a single T cell receptor beta chain. A junction end diverges from the germline sequence, so it may reflect a read error. Seattle enrolled patients during active infection and tracked them longitudinally. These data are taken from a study of blood T cell repertoires in COVID-19. Study-level information: Material from acute and convalescent COVID-19 was sourced from the United States, Italy and Spain. Nucleic acid was either cDNA or gDNA, and it came from T cells, B-cell-depleted T cells, or PBMCs.

This CDR3 region has 15 residues. Germline V CDR1 and CDR2: SSHAT, FNYEAQ (reference sequence). In the source study's methods: The assay estimated nucleated cells by amplifying reference gene primers. The table came from immunoSEQ multiplex PCR; TCRdb's copy has only in-frame clones and leaves some out. For V, J and clone size, that table is used; D and trimming come from the DNA. The sample has about 69,000 clones, approximately 80% seen once. The sample comprised peripheral blood. The TCR comes from a man in his fifties with COVID-19, enrolled during active disease. This sequence joins TRBV7-7 and TRBJ2-5; 9 nucleotides match TRBD2. This chain's CDR3 is CASSSGTSIQETQYF. CDR3 sequence (DNA): TGTGCTAGCAGCTCCGGGACTAGCATCCAAGAGACCCAGTACTTC.